These T cell receptor beta chains were read from a single sample in a study of shared clonotypes between healthy human individuals. This table comes from immunoSEQ multiplex PCR, and its TCRdb copy is limited to in-frame clones, with some not included. This sample yields a few million clones, of which around 93% are seen a single time; about 1.7% belongs to the top ten. The sequenced sample was naive CD8+ T cells from PBMCs. The receptors shown here come from a man younger than 30 in good health. Some clones in this sample may be carry-over from other donors' samples. Both conserved end residues are part of each CDR3. D genes are given only for firm matches. Size values are once, few and many counts, or a class for expanded clones, and some rows have none.

abundance,j_gene,v_gene,d_gene,CDR3nt,CDR3aa
-,TRBJ2-2,TRBV27,-,TGTGCCAGCAGATCCCAGGGTTTTGGCGGGGAGCTGTTTTTT,CASRSQGFGGELFF
-,TRBJ2-2,TRBV27,TRBD2,TGTGCCAGCAGTCCAAGACTAGCGGGAGGACAAGTCAGGGACACCGGGGAGCTGTTTTTT,CASSPRLAGGQVRDTGELFF
-,TRBJ1-2,TRBV6-1,-,TGTGCCAGCAGTGAAGTAGGCGGAGCTAACTATGGCTACACCTTC,CASSEVGGANYGYTF
-,TRBJ2-1,TRBV15,TRBD2,TGTGCCACCAGCAGAGATACACTTCCGGGGGGCTCCTACAATGAGCAGTTCTTC,CATSRDTLPGGSYNEQFF
-,TRBJ1-4,TRBV5-1,-,TGCGCCAGCAGCCTGACCCAGGGGAGTAATGAAAAACTGTTTTTT,CASSLTQGSNEKLFF
-,TRBJ1-3,TRBV27,TRBD1,TGTGCCAGCAGCAACAGGGGTGAAAACACCATATATTTT,CASSNRGENTIYF
-,TRBJ2-1,TRBV5-1,-,TGCGCCAGCAGCTGGGGGCGAAATGACCGAGCAGGGTACAATGAGCAGTTCTTC,CASSWGRNDRAGYNEQFF
once,TRBJ2-7,TRBV28,-,TGTGCCAGCTCCTACAAGCACAGGGTCCCCTACGAGCAGTACTTC,CASSYKHRVPYEQYF
-,TRBJ1-2,TRBV4-3,-,TGCGCCAGCAGCCAAGTCCCAGCAGGAACTAACTATGGCTACACCTTC,CASSQVPAGTNYGYTF
-,TRBJ1-2,TRBV5-1,TRBD1,TGCGCCAGCAGCCTAGGGACAGCAATTAAGGGCTACACCTTC,CASSLGTAIKGYTF
-,TRBJ1-2,TRBV7-9,-,TGTGCCAGCAGCTCGGGACAAAAGCATGGCTACACCTTC,CASSSGQKHGYTF
-,TRBJ2-2,TRBV9,-,TGTGCCAGCAGCCCGAGGGCCGGGGGCGTAGACACCGGGGAGCTGTTTTTT,CASSPRAGGVDTGELFF
-,TRBJ1-4,TRBV6-1,TRBD1,TGTGCCAGCAGGAGGAGGGACAGGGATGAAAAACTGTTTTTT,CASRRRDRDEKLFF
-,TRBJ1-4,TRBV7-9,-,TGTGCCAGCAGCTTCGGTGGGTGGAACTCAAAACTGTTTTTT,CASSFGGWNSKLFF
-,TRBJ1-4,TRBV28,TRBD1,TGTGCCAGCAGTGCGGACAGGGGATATGAAAAACTGTTTTTT,CASSADRGYEKLFF
-,TRBJ1-1,TRBV27,-,TGTGCCAGCAGTTTTTCGGGGGCGAACACTGAAGCTTTCTTT,CASSFSGANTEAFF
-,TRBJ1-4,TRBV19,-,TGTGCCAGTAGTCTCCTCCAAGCCAATGAAAAACTGTTTTTT,CASSLLQANEKLFF
once,TRBJ2-3,TRBV7-3,-,TGTGCCAGCAGCCCAGGTGGGGTTAGCACAGATACGCAGTATTTT,CASSPGGVSTDTQYF
-,TRBJ2-1,TRBV7-6,TRBD2,TGTGCCAGCAGCTCGACCTGGCGGGAGAGCGACAATGAGCAGTTCTTC,CASSSTWRESDNEQFF
-,TRBJ2-1,TRBV5-6,TRBD2,TGTGCCAGCAGCTTGGAACCAGCGGGAGTAGACGAGCAGTTCTTC,CASSLEPAGVDEQFF
once,TRBJ2-7,TRBV29-1,-,TGCAGCGTTGTTGGCACCAACTACGAGCAGTACTTC,CSVVGTNYEQYF
few,TRBJ2-2,TRBV7-3,-,TGTGCCAGCAGCGGGGCCGCTGAACCGAACACCGGGGAGCTGTTTTTT,CASSGAAEPNTGELFF
-,TRBJ1-2,TRBV12-5,-,TGTGCTAGTGGTTTCGCGGACGGAGCTAACTATGGCTACACCTTC,CASGFADGANYGYTF
-,TRBJ2-7,TRBV30,TRBD2,TGTGCCTGGAGTGGTAGCGGGCCCTTGGAGCAGTACTTC,CAWSGSGPLEQYF
-,TRBJ2-7,TRBV13,-,TGTGCCAGCAGCTTAAGGGCAGGATCTCCCCTCGAGCAGTACTTC,CASSLRAGSPLEQYF
-,TRBJ2-7,TRBV4-2,-,TGTGCCAGCAGCCCCAAAGGGAGACTTGACTACGAGCAGTACTTC,CASSPKGRLDYEQYF
-,TRBJ2-4,TRBV29-1,-,TGCAGCGTTGATGTGTCAGGGAAGGCCAAAAACATTCAGTACTTC,CSVDVSGKAKNIQYF
-,TRBJ2-2,TRBV28,-,TGTGCCAGCAGTTTAGGTAGCGGACCCCTTTGGGAGCTGTTTTTT,CASSLGSGPLWELFF
-,TRBJ1-2,TRBV4-3,-,TGCGCCAGCAGCCAAGGATTCAGGGAGGGTGGCTACACCTTC,CASSQGFREGGYTF
-,TRBJ1-6,TRBV6-4,-,TGTGCCAGCAGTGATTCTGCAATTAGTAATTCACCCCTCCACTTT,CASSDSAISNSPLHF
-,TRBJ1-1,TRBV7-9,-,TGTGCCAGCAGCTTCTCGCAGGACCCGAACACTGAAGCTTTCTTT,CASSFSQDPNTEAFF
-,TRBJ2-7,TRBV27,-,TGTGCCAGCAGTCCTCAGGGCACAGTGATTATCTACGAGCAGTACTTC,CASSPQGTVIIYEQYF
-,TRBJ2-5,TRBV2,-,TGTGCCAGCAGTTCCGGGTACGGGCGTTTAGAGACCCAGTACTTC,CASSSGYGRLETQYF